Listed below are T cell receptor beta chains from one sample, sequenced in a study of T cells in localized non-small cell lung cancer. The assay was immunoSEQ multiplex PCR, and TCRdb's table has in-frame clones only and misses some. The sample consists of approximately 23,000 clones, roughly 88% of them appearing once. The sample in question was PBMCs, obtained before any cancer treatment. The receptors derive from a man aged 35-75 years with stage II lung adenocarcinoma. Both conserved end residues are part of each CDR3.

TRBJ2-2 | 13 | TRBV9 | CASSVPRTGELFF
TRBJ2-5 | 15 | TRBV6-1 | CASTSGYLIQETQYF
TRBJ1-4 | 17 | TRBV7-8 | CASTFSHPRLGSEKLFF
TRBJ2-3 | 18 | TRBV4-2 | CASSQTTPGLAGGDTQYF
TRBJ2-5 | 12 | TRBV5-1 | CASSPHQETQYF
TRBJ2-7 | 13 | TRBV5-1 | CASSPNTGREQYF
TRBJ2-7 | 15 | TRBV6-5 | CASSRGATGYYEQYF
TRBJ2-3 | 14 | TRBV27 | CASSSEDLTDTQYF
TRBJ2-2 | 14 | TRBV28 | CASSGGSNTGELFF
TRBJ1-1 | 14 | TRBV10-1 | CASSRSQGNTEAFF
TRBJ2-1 | 13 | TRBV11-1 | CASSLGSPTKQFF
TRBJ2-5 | 13 | TRBV10-1 | CASSDGTQETQYF
TRBJ1-2 | 14 | TRBV4-2 | CASSQHPSNYGYTF
TRBJ1-1 | 11 | TRBV5-1 | CASSLGGIAFF
TRBJ1-4 | 15 | TRBV10-3 | CAISESTVREEKLFF
TRBJ2-5 | 14 | TRBV18 | CASSPRGVQETQYF
TRBJ2-3 | 16 | TRBV5-4 | CASSPLLAGDTDTQYF
TRBJ2-7 | 14 | TRBV4-3 | CASSQDQHSYEQYF
TRBJ1-4 | 13 | TRBV6-1 | CASSEGSIEKLFF
TRBJ1-4 | 14 | TRBV9 | CASSLTGTVEKLFF